The present TCR beta chain was sequenced within a study of blood T cell repertoires in COVID-19. Study-level information: Sites in the United States, Italy and Spain provided acute and convalescent COVID-19 samples. PBMCs, B-cell-depleted T cells, or T cells provided the cDNA or gDNA that made up the material.

In the original processing: The authors estimated nucleated cell counts from reference gene primer amplification. TCRdb's copy holds only in-frame clones and misses some; the assay was immunoSEQ multiplex PCR. That table gives V, J and clone size, and the DNA gave D and trimming. The sample holds 300,000 to 400,000 clones, around 87% seen once. Trimming cost V 5 bases and J 7 bases; bases outside gene matches: 10. Germline V gene data show CDR1 as LGHDT and CDR2 as YNNKEL (reference sequence). The CDR3 has 14 residues. Seattle researchers signed up patients amid active infection and tracked them longitudinally.

This sequence was found in an older woman with COVID-19, enrolled during active disease. The chain recombines TRBV3-1 (or the pseudogene TRBV3-2) with TRBJ2-5, with 7 nucleotides matching TRBD2. The source material was peripheral blood. The CDR3 here is CASSDSGRTGTQYF. The CDR3 DNA reads as TGTGCCAGCAGCGATAGCGGGCGCACAGGGACCCAGTACTTC.